Listed here are 20 T cell receptor beta chains from one sample, sequenced in a study of T cells after yellow fever vaccination. A single record per CDR3 protein comes from TCRdb applying MiXCR to the 5' RACE reads. The sample carries some 350,000 distinct CDR3 sequences, almost 4% recorded once. This specimen consisted of PBMCs, obtained 5 days after the yellow fever booster vaccination. The receptors stem from a man aged 18 to 29 who received the YFV17D yellow fever vaccine.

There are many counts of this clonotype. The J gene is TRBJ2-3, the V gene TRBV7-2, with 7 bases lining up with TRBD1. The trim removed 3 bases at V and 1 base at J, leaving 1 base unmatched. The CDR3 has 14 residues. Germline V gene sequence: CDR1 SGHTA, CDR2 FQGNSA. The CDR3 sequence is CASSFTGGTDTQYF. In nucleotides, the CDR3 is TGTGCCAGCAGCTTTACAGGGGGCACAGATACGCAGTATTTT.

A few counts support this clonotype. This chain joins TRBV18 and TRBJ1-1; no clear D gene. Trimming took 5 bases from V and 0 from J, leaving 16 bases between them. CDR1 and CDR2 (germline): KGHSH, LQKENI. The CDR3 loop spans 16 amino acids. This chain's CDR3 is CASSAQRAAMNTEAFF. CDR3 coding DNA: TGTGCCAGCTCAGCCCAGCGAGCAGCTATGAACACTGAAGCTTTCTTT.

The chain links TRBV5-1 to TRBJ1-1; D may be TRBD1 (6 bases). V lost 3 bases and J lost 2, with 14 bases in between. This CDR3 comprises 15 residues. The germline CDR1 and CDR2 sequences are SGHRS and YFSETQ. This CDR3 reads CASSYNGQLNTEAFF. CDR3 bases: TGCGCCAGCAGCTACAATGGACAGTTAAACACTGAAGCTTTCTTT.

The V and J genes are TRBV7-2 and TRBJ1-6, with D maybe TRBD1 (6 bases). The germline CDR1 and CDR2 sequences are SGHTA and FQGNSA. The ends were cut back, 2 bases at V and 4 bases at J, with 12 bases in the middle. CDR3 length equals 16 residues. The CDR3 sequence: CASSLSGQFYNSPLHF. CDR3 nucleotides: TGTGCCAGCAGCTTATCAGGACAGTTTTATAATTCACCCCTCCACTTT.

In this sample, this clonotype turned up a few times. The chain carries TRBV18 and TRBJ1-1; TRBD1 aligns across 11 bases. The V gene end was trimmed by 3 bases and the J gene end by 5 bases; junction bases not matched to a gene: 5. This CDR3 is 15 amino acids long. Germline lookup yields CDR1 KGHSH and CDR2 LQKENI. Written as DNA, the CDR3 is TGTGCCAGCTCACCCTGGACAGGGGGCCGGACTGAAGCTTTCTTT. Its translation is CASSPWTGGRTEAFF.

The chain uses TRBV12-3 or TRBV12-4 and TRBJ1-1; D gene unclear. The V gene lost 4 bases and the J gene lost 2 bases, with 14 bases spanning the gap. This CDR3 has 15 amino acids. The CDR3 is CASSYTGTVNTEAFF. The CDR3 coding sequence is TGTGCCAGCAGTTATACTGGCACCGTTAACACTGAAGCTTTCTTT.

This clonotype was seen at least ten times. The genes are TRBV6-4 and TRBJ1-5; D may be TRBD1 (5 bases). The CDR3 contains 13 residues. V was trimmed by 2 bases and J by 6 bases, leaving 8 bases between them. Germline CDR1 is MRHNA and CDR2 is SNTAGT. The CDR3 DNA reads as TGTGCCAGCAGTGACGAGGGGATTCAGCCCCAGCATTTT. It yields the protein CASSDEGIQPQHF.

As concerns this clonotype: The junction departs from germline at one end; a sequencing error may be responsible. The V call is TRBV6-1, the J call TRBJ2-2; D is uncertain. CDR3 size: 10 residues. Germline values: CDR1 MNHNS, CDR2 SASEGT. The chain's CDR3 is CISGTGELFF. CDR3 sequence (DNA): TGCATATCGGGCACCGGGGAGCTGTTTTTT.

J is TRBJ1-2 and V is TRBV2; 7 bases agree with TRBD1. There are 14 residues in the CDR3. The V segment lost 9 bases and the J segment 0 bases; nucleotides outside the gene matches: 7. Germline V gene sequence: CDR1 SNHLY, CDR2 FYNNEI. The CDR3, as DNA: TGTGCCAGTCACAGGGGCTTGGCTAACTATGGCTACACCTTC. Its translation is CASHRGLANYGYTF.

This clonotype came up a few times. The chain combines TRBV12-3 or TRBV12-4 with TRBJ1-2; a weak D match, TRBD1 (6 bases). The CDR3 length is 16 residues. The V and J ends lost 7 bases and 1 base respectively, with 19 bases between them. The chain's CDR3 is CASNKGQRGDNYGYTF. The CDR3 DNA sequence: TGTGCCAGCAATAAAGGACAGAGGGGAGATAACTATGGCTACACCTTC.

The table lists this clonotype with many counts. The CDR3 DNA reads as TGTGCCAGCTCACCAGCCAGGGGGGTCACCGGGGAGCTGTTTTTT. This encodes CASSPARGVTGELFF. J is TRBJ2-2 and V is TRBV18, with D tentatively TRBD1 (7 bases). With 2 bases removed from V and 4 bases from J, the gap between germline ends came to 11 bases. The CDR3 extends over 15 amino acids. The germline V gene encodes CDR1 KGHSH and CDR2 LQKENI.

There are many counts of this clonotype. This chain connects TRBV5-1 to TRBJ1-2, with 9 bases identical to TRBD1. V lost 3 bases and J lost 6; bases outside the gene matches: 12. Germline CDR1 and CDR2: SGHRS and YFSETQ. This CDR3 is built from 16 residues. The CDR3 sequence: CASSSRTGEIANGYTF. CDR3 bases: TGCGCCAGCAGCTCACGGACAGGGGAAATCGCCAATGGCTACACCTTC.

The V call is TRBV18, the J call TRBJ1-2, with TRBD1 matching over 7 bases. Germline V gene data show CDR1 as KGHSH and CDR2 as LQKENI. Trimming removed 2 bases from V and 2 bases from J; junction bases left unmatched: 5. The CDR3 is made up of 15 amino acids. DNA for the CDR3: TGTGCCAGCTCACCAGAGGGGACAGCCAACTATGGCTACACCTTC. Translating gives CASSPEGTANYGYTF.

The genes are TRBV9 and TRBJ2-1, with TRBD1 matching over 10 bases. CDR1 SGDLS and CDR2 YYNGEE come from the germline V gene. V was pared by 3 bases and J by 5 bases, with 5 bases of the junction left unmatched. The CDR3 totals 15 residues. CDR3 protein: CASSDAGTGDNEQFF. The DNA of the CDR3 is TGTGCCAGCAGCGACGCCGGGACAGGGGACAATGAGCAGTTCTTC.

This clonotype was detected ten times or more. The rearrangement uses TRBV29-1 and TRBJ2-1; D is ambiguous. Germline V gene data show CDR1 as SQVTM and CDR2 as ANQGSEA. This CDR3 is 13 amino acids long. V lost 3 bases and J lost 1, with 7 bases in between. The CDR3 nucleotides are TGCAGCGTTGAGACCGCTTCCTACAATGAGCAGTTCTTC. This encodes CSVETASYNEQFF.

At least ten counts were recorded for this clonotype. V is TRBV14 and J is TRBJ1-1, with 9 positions matching TRBD1. The CDR3 runs to 13 residues. CDR1 SGHDN and CDR2 FVKESK come from the germline V gene. The V and J ends lost 1 base and 10 bases, in that order; junction bases with no gene match: 4. CDR3 nucleotide sequence: TGTGCCAGCAGCCAAGCCGAGACAGGGGGAGCTTTCTTT. Translation gives CASSQAETGGAFF.

This clonotype was seen a handful of times. It is unclear where the CDR3 begins or ends on the DNA, so no DNA is shown, and the CDR3 is as TCRdb lists it. The chain is built from TRBV21-1 and TRBJ2-6; the table names TRBD1, a call not compared with the DNA. TRBV21-1 represents a pseudogene. The CDR3 totals 20 residues, both ends included. The CDR3 loop reads CASSKIGAGKFAPGANVLTF.

This clonotype was counted only a few times. The rearrangement joins TRBV15 to TRBJ1-2; weak D call: TRBD1 (5 bases). Germline CDR1 reads LNHNV; CDR2 reads YYDKDF (reference sequence). CDR3 size: 13 residues. V lost 1 base to trimming and J lost 4 bases, with 7 bases between them. The CDR3 loop is CATSRGDGYGYTF. The CDR3 DNA follows: TGTGCCACCAGCAGAGGGGACGGCTATGGCTACACCTTC.

In this sample, this clonotype turned up many times. This chain connects TRBV5-1 to TRBJ2-5, with D possibly matching TRBD1 (6 bases). The CDR3 contains 16 residues. Between the trimmed V and J ends, which lost 2 bases and 2 bases, there was a span of 16 bases. The germline V gene encodes CDR1 SGHRS and CDR2 YFSETQ. CDR3: CASSLSYTTGQETQYF. CDR3 bases: TGCGCCAGCAGCTTATCCTATACGACAGGACAAGAGACCCAGTACTTC.

This clonotype was recorded at least ten times. V is TRBV20-1 and J is TRBJ1-1, with D possibly matching TRBD1 (6 bases). This CDR3 has 12 amino acids. Deletions cut 7 bases from V and 4 bases from J, with 13 bases between. Germline assignment: CDR1 DFQATT and CDR2 SNEGSKA (reference sequence). CDR3 sequence (DNA): TGCAGTGTCGGGGGCATCGGCACTGAAGCTTTCTTT. This gives the protein CSVGGIGTEAFF.